The 29 T cell receptor beta chains below come from one sample, sequenced in a study of T cell changes during pregnancy in multiple sclerosis. This table comes from immunoSEQ multiplex PCR, and its TCRdb copy is limited to in-frame clones, with some not included. Here the sample spans roughly 80,000 clones, just under 95% being singletons. Sequenced here: peripheral blood, sampled in the first trimester of pregnancy. Source of these receptors: a female donor with multiple sclerosis, enrolled in a pregnancy study.

The chain links TRBV18 to TRBJ2-1, with D perhaps matching TRBD2 (6 bases). Germline assignment: CDR1 KGHSH and CDR2 LQKENI. This CDR3 region has 15 residues. Trimming left V 2 bases short and J 3 bases short, with 11 bases between. The CDR3 sequence is CASSPRRVDYNEQFF. In DNA form, the CDR3 reads TGTGCCAGCTCACCAAGGAGGGTAGACTACAATGAGCAGTTCTTC.

This chain uses TRBV9 with TRBJ2-2; TRBD1 aligns across 7 bases. V was pared by 6 bases and J by 1 base, with 9 bases of the junction left unmatched. CDR3 size: 16 residues. CDR1 is SGDLS and CDR2 is YYNGEE in the germline V gene. The CDR3 DNA sequence: TGTGCCAGCACCCCACAGGGGCCGGGGAACACCGGGGAGCTGTTTTTT. Its translation: CASTPQGPGNTGELFF.

The chain combines TRBV10-3 with TRBJ1-4, with 9 bases that match TRBD1. CDR3 length equals 14 residues. V shed 3 bases and J 12 bases; nucleotides not matched to a gene: 8. CDR1 is ENHRY and CDR2 is SYGVKD in the germline V gene. CDR3 in DNA: TGTGCCATCAGTGACTACAGGGGGCGCGCCGAACTGTTTTTT. This translates into CAISDYRGRAELFF.

The J gene is TRBJ2-7, the V gene TRBV2; tentatively, D is TRBD1 (5 bases). V gave up 6 bases and J gave up 10 bases, with 22 bases separating them. Germline lookup yields CDR1 SNHLY and CDR2 FYNNEI. The CDR3 contains 14 residues. The CDR3 spells CASRMETATYFQYF. DNA for the CDR3: TGTGCCAGCAGAATGGAGACAGCGACGTACTTCCAGTACTTC.

This sequence joins TRBV6-1 and TRBJ2-7; D is unresolved. This CDR3 has 17 amino acids. Germline V gene data show CDR1 as MNHNS and CDR2 as SASEGT. Trimming removed 4 bases from V and 0 bases from J, with 19 bases in between. The CDR3 here is CASSAAIAHWISYEQYF. In DNA, the CDR3 is TGTGCCAGCAGTGCGGCCATAGCACATTGGATCTCCTACGAGCAGTACTTC.

The chain uses TRBV4-2 and TRBJ2-3; D is perhaps TRBD2 (6 bases). The CDR3 has 18 amino acids. Trimming left V 2 bases short and J 5 bases short, with 23 bases between. CDR1 LGHNA and CDR2 YNFKEQ come from the germline V gene. Here the CDR3 reads CASSQPSVREGSVDTQYF. For the CDR3, the DNA is TGTGCCAGCAGCCAACCCTCAGTGCGGGAAGGCTCGGTAGATACGCAGTATTTT.

This sequence joins TRBV4-1 and TRBJ1-2; D is ambiguous. Trimming took 1 base from V and 6 from J, leaving 18 bases between them. CDR1 is MGHRA, CDR2 YSYEKL, per germline. The CDR3 has 16 amino acids. The CDR3, as DNA: TGCGCCAGCAGCCAAGTTTCCTTGGGTGGGAGTAATGGCTACACCTTC. Its protein product is CASSQVSLGGSNGYTF.

The V and J genes are TRBV6-5 and TRBJ1-2; 7 nucleotides align to TRBD1. The CDR3 covers 14 residues. The germline V gene has CDR1 MNHEY and CDR2 SVGAGI. Trimming cost V 5 bases and J 3 bases; bases outside gene matches: 6. Here the CDR3 reads CASSPTGQYYGYTF. The CDR3 region has the DNA TGTGCCAGCAGTCCGACAGGGCAATACTATGGCTACACCTTC.

There are a few counts of this clone. The chain links TRBV13 to TRBJ1-1, with a possible D match to TRBD1 (5 bases). The CDR3 has 15 amino acids. V lost 5 bases to trimming and J lost 1 base, with 14 bases between them. CDR1 is PRHDT and CDR2 is FYEKMQ in the germline V gene (reference sequence). CDR3 loop: CASSQFTTANTEAFF. The CDR3 coding sequence is TGTGCCAGCAGCCAGTTTACGACAGCGAACACTGAAGCTTTCTTT.

The chain is built from TRBV6-5 and TRBJ1-2, with 9 bases identical to TRBD1. This CDR3 spans 13 amino acids. V shed 6 bases and J 6 bases; nucleotides not matched to a gene: 5. The germline CDR1 and CDR2 sequences are MNHEY and SVGAGI. CDR3 in DNA: TGTGCCAGCAGCCCTGACAGGGGGAATGGCTACACCTTC. This sequence encodes CASSPDRGNGYTF.

Here the CDR3 reads CASSLSTGKANVLTF. The CDR3 DNA reads as TGTGCCAGCAGTTTGTCGACAGGGAAGGCCAACGTCCTGACTTTC. This chain connects TRBV28 to TRBJ2-6; 7 bases fit TRBD1. The CDR3 is 15 residues long. J was trimmed by 6 bases and V by 3 bases; bases with no gene match: 5. Germline loops: CDR1 MDHEN, CDR2 SYDVKM. Full variable domain (outside the CDR3, taken from reference TRBV28 and TRBJ2-6): DVKVTQSSRYLVKRTGEKVFLECVQDMDHENMFWYRQDPGLGLRLIYFSYDVKMKEKGDIPEGYSVSREKKERFSLILESASTNQTSMYLCASSLSTGKANVLTFGAGSRLTVL.

J is TRBJ2-1 and V is TRBV21-1; the table assigns TRBD1, which was not confirmed against the DNA. TRBV21-1 represents a pseudogene. The CDR3 consists of 16 residues. The CDR3 region is CASSKERRDWNNEQFF. The CDR3 DNA follows: TGTGCCAGCAGCAAAGAGCGCAGGGATTGGAACAATGAGCAGTTCTTC.

Concerning this clone itself: The same CDR3 is also encoded by other DNA sequences in this sample. This sequence joins TRBV20-1 and TRBJ2-1; no clear D gene. Per germline, CDR1 DFQATT and CDR2 SNEGSKA (reference sequence). V was shortened by 6 bases and J by 7 bases, with 7 bases between the two germline ends. This CDR3 is 10 amino acids long. CDR3 bases: TGCAGTGCAAAGCTGAATGAGCAGTTCTTC. It translates to CSAKLNEQFF.

This clone came up once. J is TRBJ2-5 and V is TRBV5-6, with TRBD1 as a possible D gene (6 bases). Germline lookup yields CDR1 SGHDT and CDR2 YYEEEE. The CDR3 length is 13 residues. The V gene lost 2 bases and the J gene lost 5 bases, with 10 bases spanning the gap. The CDR3 spells CASSFRGQETQYF. DNA of the CDR3: TGTGCCAGCAGCTTCAGGGGTCAGGAGACCCAGTACTTC.

The chain joins TRBV6-5 to TRBJ2-7, with D possibly matching TRBD2 (6 bases). This CDR3 is 13 amino acids long. From germline, CDR1 is MNHEY and CDR2 SVGAGI. The V end was cut by 4 bases, the J end by 3 bases, with 10 bases between. The chain's CDR3 is CASSLAEYYEQYF. In DNA, the CDR3 is TGTGCCAGCAGTTTAGCGGAGTACTACGAGCAGTACTTC.

The rearrangement uses TRBV4-2 and TRBJ1-4; TRBD1 matches at 7 bases. Germline V gene lookup returns CDR1 LGHNA and CDR2 YNFKEQ. V trimming: 4 bases; J trimming: 0 bases; junction bases outside the gene matches: 5. The CDR3 is made up of 16 amino acids. The CDR3 protein is CASSRNRGSTNEKLFF. The CDR3 DNA follows: TGTGCCAGCAGCCGGAACAGGGGCTCAACTAATGAAAAACTGTTTTTT.

The gene calls are TRBV9 and TRBJ2-5, with 7 bases lining up with TRBD2. The CDR3 length is 13 residues. CDR1 and CDR2 from the germline V gene are SGDLS and YYNGEE. The J segment lost 0 bases and the V segment lost 7 bases, leaving 3 bases of the junction unmatched. CDR3 nucleotide sequence: TGTGCCAGCTCAGCGGGGAACCAAGAGACCCAGTACTTC. This translates into CASSAGNQETQYF.

V and J are TRBV19 and TRBJ1-5; D unresolved. V was shortened by 6 bases and J by 0 bases, with 9 bases between the two germline ends. CDR3 length: 14 residues. Germline CDR1 reads LNHDA; CDR2 reads SQIVND (reference sequence). The CDR3 loop is CASSLTGSNQPQHF. In DNA form, the CDR3 reads TGTGCCAGTAGCCTCACGGGTAGCAATCAGCCCCAGCATTTT.

V usage is TRBV7-8 and J usage is TRBJ2-2; 10 bases fit TRBD1. There are 17 residues in the CDR3. The ends lost 0 bases at V and 6 bases at J; junction bases unmatched: 7. In germline, CDR1 is SGHVS, CDR2 FQNEAQ. DNA for the CDR3: TGTGCCAGCAGCTTAGCAGGGACAGGGGTGAGGTCCGGGGAGCTGTTTTTT. The encoded protein is CASSLAGTGVRSGELFF.

V and J are TRBV11-2 and TRBJ2-3; D not resolved. With 3 bases removed from V and 0 bases from J, the gap between germline ends came to 10 bases. CDR3 length: 15 amino acids. Germline V gene sequence: CDR1 SGHAT, CDR2 FQNNGV. The CDR3 nucleotides read TGTGCCAGCAGCTTGACTCTACTCAGCACAGATACGCAGTATTTT. This sequence encodes CASSLTLLSTDTQYF. Looking up the rest from reference TRBV11-2 and TRBJ2-3 gives the full variable domain: EAGVAQSPRYKIIEKRQSVAFWCNPISGHATLYWYQQILGQGPKLLIQFQNNGVVDDSQLPKDRFSAERLKGVDSTLKIQPAKLEDSAVYLCASSLTLLSTDTQYFGPGTRLTVL.

The chain combines TRBV28 with TRBJ1-5, with 8 nucleotides matching TRBD1. The CDR3 has 15 amino acids. The germline V gene has CDR1 MDHEN and CDR2 SYDVKM. Trimming took 7 bases from V and 4 from J; bases not matched to a gene: 9. This CDR3 is CASTPRTGRNQPQHF. The CDR3 DNA is TGTGCCAGCACCCCCCGGACAGGGAGGAATCAGCCCCAGCATTTT.

The chain has TRBV9 and TRBJ2-3; 14 nucleotides line up with TRBD2. Germline loops: CDR1 SGDLS, CDR2 YYNGEE. The CDR3 totals 18 residues. V shed 2 bases, J shed 0 bases, and the junction held 5 bases outside the gene matches. As DNA, the CDR3 is TGTGCCAGCAGCGTGACTAGCGGGAGGGCCGAGAGCACAGATACGCAGTATTTT. Its translation is CASSVTSGRAESTDTQYF.

The chain recombines TRBV18 with TRBJ2-2, with D perhaps matching TRBD1 (5 bases). V lost 11 bases and J lost 1, with 11 bases in between. The CDR3 sequence is 13 residues long. The germline V gene encodes CDR1 KGHSH and CDR2 LQKENI. The chain's CDR3 is CAGAPRNTGELFF. The CDR3 nucleotides are TGTGCCGGGGCCCCCAGGAACACCGGGGAGCTGTTTTTT.

The chain carries TRBV7-6 and TRBJ2-3, with TRBD2 matching 11 bases. The CDR3 consists of 17 residues. The junction had 9 bases not matched to a gene; V was cut back by 5 bases and J by 2 bases. Germline assignment: CDR1 SGHVS and CDR2 FNYEAQ. CDR3 in amino acids: CASSVRSGGVTTDTQYF. The DNA of the CDR3 is TGTGCCAGCAGCGTTCGTAGCGGGGGGGTTACCACAGATACGCAGTATTTT.

J is TRBJ2-1 and V is TRBV7-6, with D tentatively TRBD2 (6 bases). CDR3 length equals 17 residues. From germline, CDR1 is SGHVS and CDR2 FNYEAQ. The V and J ends lost 1 base and 0 bases respectively, with 13 bases between them. The CDR3: CASSLEVAGSSYNEQFF. The CDR3 DNA reads as TGTGCCAGCAGCTTAGAGGTCGCGGGGAGCTCCTACAATGAGCAGTTCTTC.

In its sample, this clone was seen once. The rearrangement uses TRBV10-2 and TRBJ1-2, with D possibly matching TRBD1 (6 bases). Looked up from germline, CDR1 is WSHSY and CDR2 is SAAADI. This CDR3 is built from 15 residues. V was pared by 4 bases and J by 5 bases, with 17 bases between. The chain's CDR3 is CASSGDYGTSYGYTF. The CDR3 nucleotides read TGCGCCAGCAGTGGGGATTACGGGACAAGTTATGGCTACACCTTC.

The CDR3 loop is CASSYNGYEQYF. CDR3 DNA: TGTGCCAGCAGTTACAATGGCTACGAGCAGTACTTC. The chain joins TRBV27 to TRBJ2-7; D gene uncertain. Germline V gene lookup returns CDR1 MNHEY and CDR2 SMNVEV (reference sequence). Trimming left V 4 bases short and J 3 bases short, with 7 bases between. The CDR3 is made up of 12 amino acids.

This chain joins TRBV18 and TRBJ1-1; D is undetermined. This CDR3 contains 13 residues. Germline assignment: CDR1 KGHSH and CDR2 LQKENI. Trimming took 3 bases from V and 3 from J, leaving 8 bases between them. The CDR3 DNA reads TGTGCCAGCTCACCGCAACAGTACACTGAAGCTTTCTTT. Translation: CASSPQQYTEAFF.

The genes are TRBV7-2 and TRBJ1-2; TRBD1 is a possible D gene (6 bases). The length of the CDR3 is 14 residues. The V end lost 2 bases, the J end lost 2 bases, and 9 bases lay between the germline ends. Germline assignment: CDR1 SGHTA and CDR2 FQGNSA. The DNA for the CDR3 is TGTGCCAGCAGCTTAACCCAGGGGAACTATGGCTACACCTTC. Its protein is CASSLTQGNYGYTF.